Sequencing of this T cell receptor beta chain was carried out in a study of cytomegalovirus exposure and HLA in healthy donors. This cohort consisted of healthy bone marrow donors. With regard to this clone: Its antigen is not identified.

PCR primers comprised 60 Vbeta and 13 Jbeta primers. TCRdb keeps only in-frame clones here, not all; method: immunoSEQ multiplex PCR. Here the sample spans about 190,000 clones, approximately 88% being singletons. The V gene's germline CDR1 is SGHNT and CDR2 YYREEE (reference sequence). The CDR3 is 13 amino acids. The trim removed 4 bases at V and 7 bases at J, leaving 5 bases unmatched. General study results and limits: Highly shared sequence variants in one cluster were likely a sequencing artifact.

This rearrangement joins TRBV5-4 to TRBJ1-1; 9 bases match TRBD1. Source material: PBMCs. The clonotype was recovered from a woman aged 45-65 years in good health and CMV-seropositive. CDR3 loop: CASSTETGGEAFF. The CDR3 DNA reads as TGTGCCAGCAGCACCGAGACAGGGGGTGAAGCTTTCTTT.